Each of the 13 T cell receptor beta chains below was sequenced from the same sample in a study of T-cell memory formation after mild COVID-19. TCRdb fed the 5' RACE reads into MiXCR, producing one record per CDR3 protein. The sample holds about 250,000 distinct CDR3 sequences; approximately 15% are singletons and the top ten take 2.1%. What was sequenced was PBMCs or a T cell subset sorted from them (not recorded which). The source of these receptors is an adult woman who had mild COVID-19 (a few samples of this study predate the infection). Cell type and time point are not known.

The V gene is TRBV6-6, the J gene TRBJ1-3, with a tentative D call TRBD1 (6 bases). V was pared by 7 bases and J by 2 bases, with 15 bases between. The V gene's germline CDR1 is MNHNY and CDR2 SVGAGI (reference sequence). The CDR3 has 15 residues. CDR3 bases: TGTGCCAGCATTTCAGGGGTCGGAGCTGGAAACACCATATATTTT. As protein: CASISGVGAGNTIYF.

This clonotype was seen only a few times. The CDR3 DNA reads as TGCAGTGCTAGAGGGACTAGCGTCACAGATACGCAGTATTTT. Its protein product is CSARGTSVTDTQYF. This chain links TRBV20-1 with TRBJ2-3; TRBD2 agrees at 9 bases. The CDR3 is 14 amino acids. The germline V gene has CDR1 DFQATT and CDR2 SNEGSKA (reference sequence). V shed 1 base and J 2 bases; nucleotides not matched to a gene: 1.

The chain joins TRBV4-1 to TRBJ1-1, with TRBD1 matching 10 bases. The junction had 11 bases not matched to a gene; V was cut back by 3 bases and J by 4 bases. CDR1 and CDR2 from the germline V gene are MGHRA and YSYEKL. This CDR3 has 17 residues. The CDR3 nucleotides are TGCGCCAGCAGCCAGGAACGTCTGACAGGGGGCCGCACTGAAGCTTTCTTT. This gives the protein CASSQERLTGGRTEAFF.

The CDR3 DNA is TGTGCCAGCAGTTCCATCGACAGGGCCCACGAGCAGTACTTC. Its protein product is CASSSIDRAHEQYF. V usage is TRBV12-3 or TRBV12-4 and J usage is TRBJ2-7, with 7 positions matching TRBD1. This CDR3 has 14 residues. V shed 4 bases and J 5 bases; nucleotides not matched to a gene: 8.

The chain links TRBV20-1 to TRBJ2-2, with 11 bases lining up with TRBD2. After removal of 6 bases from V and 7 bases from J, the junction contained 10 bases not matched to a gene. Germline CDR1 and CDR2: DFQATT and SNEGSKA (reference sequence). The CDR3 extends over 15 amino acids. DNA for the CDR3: TGCAGTGCCAAGACTAGCGGGGTACCTGGCGGGGAGCTGTTTTTT. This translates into CSAKTSGVPGGELFF.

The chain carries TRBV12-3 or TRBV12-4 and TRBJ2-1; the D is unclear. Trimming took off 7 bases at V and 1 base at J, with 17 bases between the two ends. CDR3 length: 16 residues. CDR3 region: CASTLGMWGSYNEQFF. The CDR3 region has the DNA TGTGCCAGCACTCTGGGGATGTGGGGATCCTACAATGAGCAGTTCTTC.

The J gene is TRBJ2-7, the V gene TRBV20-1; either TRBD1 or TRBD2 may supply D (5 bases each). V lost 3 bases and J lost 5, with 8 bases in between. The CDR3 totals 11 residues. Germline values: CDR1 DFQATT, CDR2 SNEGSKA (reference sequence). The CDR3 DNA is TGCAGTGCTAGGAGGGACCACGAGCAGTACTTC. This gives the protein CSARRDHEQYF.

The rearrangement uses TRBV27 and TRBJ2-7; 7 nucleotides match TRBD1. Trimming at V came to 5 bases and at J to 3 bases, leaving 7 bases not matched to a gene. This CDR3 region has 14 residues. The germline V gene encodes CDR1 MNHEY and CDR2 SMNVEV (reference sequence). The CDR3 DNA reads TGTGCCAGCAGTCAACGCCGGGACAGCTACGAGCAGTACTTC. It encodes CASSQRRDSYEQYF.

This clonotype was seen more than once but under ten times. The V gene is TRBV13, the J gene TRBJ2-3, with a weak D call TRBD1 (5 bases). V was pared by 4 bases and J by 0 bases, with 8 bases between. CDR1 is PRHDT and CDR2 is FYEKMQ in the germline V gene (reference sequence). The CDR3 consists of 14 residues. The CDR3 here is CASSSRASTDTQYF. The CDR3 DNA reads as TGTGCCAGCAGCTCCAGGGCTAGCACAGATACGCAGTATTTT.

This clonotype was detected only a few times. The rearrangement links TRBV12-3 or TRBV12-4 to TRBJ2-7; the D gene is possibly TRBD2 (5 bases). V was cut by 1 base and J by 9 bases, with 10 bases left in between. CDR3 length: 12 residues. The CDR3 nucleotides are TGTGCCAGCAGTTTAGGAGAAAGCGGGCAGTACTTC. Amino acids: CASSLGESGQYF.

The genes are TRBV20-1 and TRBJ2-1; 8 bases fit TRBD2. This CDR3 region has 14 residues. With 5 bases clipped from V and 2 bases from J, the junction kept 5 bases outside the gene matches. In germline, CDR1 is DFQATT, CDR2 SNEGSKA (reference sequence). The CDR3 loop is CSAQRETTYNEQFF. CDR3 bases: TGCAGTGCTCAGCGGGAGACCACCTACAATGAGCAGTTCTTC.

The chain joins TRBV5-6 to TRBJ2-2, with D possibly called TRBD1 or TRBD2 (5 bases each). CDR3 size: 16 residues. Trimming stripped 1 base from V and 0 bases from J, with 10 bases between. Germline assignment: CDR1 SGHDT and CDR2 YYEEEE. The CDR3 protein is CASSLYRTSNTGELFF. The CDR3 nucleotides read TGTGCCAGCAGCTTGTACAGGACTTCGAACACCGGGGAGCTGTTTTTT.

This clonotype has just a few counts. In DNA form, the CDR3 reads TGTGCCAGCAGCCACGCGGTCCCGGGGCTTGAGCAGTTCTTC. It yields the protein CASSHAVPGLEQFF. This chain connects TRBV7-2 to TRBJ2-1, with D perhaps assigned TRBD1 or TRBD2 (5 bases each). Germline assignment: CDR1 SGHTA and CDR2 FQGNSA. This CDR3 has 14 amino acids. The germline V and J ends were trimmed by 5 bases and 9 bases, with 17 bases remaining between them.